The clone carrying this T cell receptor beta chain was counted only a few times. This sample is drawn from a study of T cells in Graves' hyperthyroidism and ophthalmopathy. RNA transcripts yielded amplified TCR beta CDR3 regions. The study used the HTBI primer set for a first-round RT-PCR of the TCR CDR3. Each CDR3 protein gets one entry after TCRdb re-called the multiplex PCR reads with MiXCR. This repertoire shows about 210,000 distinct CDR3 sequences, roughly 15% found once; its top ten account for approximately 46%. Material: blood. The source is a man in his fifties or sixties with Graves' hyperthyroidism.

CDR3 nucleotide sequence: TGTGCCAGCAGTGAGGGACTAGGTCGTTCCAATGAGCAGTTCTTC. Its protein product is CASSEGLGRSNEQFF. This chain links TRBV6-2 or TRBV6-3 with TRBJ2-1; 8 bases are a match to TRBD2. J gave up 6 bases and V 5 bases, and 9 bases lay outside the gene matches. Germline-derived CDR1 and CDR2 are MNHEY and SVGEGT. The CDR3 is 15 residues long.